This TCR beta chain appears in the sequencing data of a study of technical replicates of blood from a handful of donors. The junction had 2 bases not matched to a gene; V was cut back by 3 bases and J by 5 bases. CDR3 length: 14 residues. Germline-derived CDR1 and CDR2 are LNHDA and SQIVND (reference sequence). Clones were sequenced by immunoSEQ multiplex PCR, and TCRdb holds only the in-frame ones, with some missing. This repertoire shows 60,000 to 85,000 clones, approximately 96% found once; its top ten account for approximately 0.2%. V gene TRBV19 combines with J gene TRBJ1-5; TRBD1 agrees at 9 bases. The sequenced sample was T cells isolated from PBMCs. This receptor was identified in a human donor in good health. The CDR3 nucleotides read TGTGCCAGTAGTATCACAGGGGGCGATCAGCCCCAGCATTTT. Protein sequence: CASSITGGDQPQHF.